Described below is a single T cell receptor (beta chain) sequence and its context. This entry belongs to a study of blood T cell repertoires in COVID-19. The CDR3 is 14 amino acids. Germline CDR1 reads MGHRA; CDR2 reads YSYEKL. With 1 base removed from V and 3 bases from J, the gap between germline ends came to 10 bases. Per the authors' pipeline: By means of reference gene primer amplification, nucleated cell counts were estimated. Clones were sequenced by immunoSEQ multiplex PCR, and TCRdb holds only the in-frame ones, with some missing. V and J calls and clone size are given by that table; D and trimming were obtained from the DNA. Among 140,000 to 150,000 clones, around 78% were seen once, and the ten largest hold around 1.8%.

Sequenced input: peripheral blood. The V gene is TRBV4-1, the J gene TRBJ2-7; D might be TRBD2 (6 bases). This TCR came from a woman aged 55-70 years with acute or convalescent COVID-19. The CDR3, as DNA: TGCGCCAGCAGCCAAGCCCCTAGCGTCTACGAGCAGTACTTC. It encodes CASSQAPSVYEQYF.